This is a list of T cell receptor beta chains from one sample in a study of cytomegalovirus exposure and HLA in healthy donors. Sequenced by immunoSEQ multiplex PCR; TCRdb stores in-frame clones only, minus some. The sample consists of some 100,000 clones, 70% to 80% of them appearing once. The sample taken for sequencing was PBMCs. The receptors were gathered from a man in his fifties or sixties in good health and CMV-seropositive. Both conserved end residues are part of each CDR3. D genes are given only for firm matches. Some rows have no size entry. The others give once, few or many, or a class for an expanded clone.

V gene	J gene	D gene	clone size	CDR3 protein	CDR3 DNA
TRBV5-1	TRBJ2-7	TRBD2	NA	CASSYSTTSGSYEQYF	TGCGCCAGCAGCTACTCCACGACTAGCGGGAGTTACGAGCAGTACTTC
TRBV4-1	TRBJ1-5	NA	few	CASSQDVRQPQHF	TGCGCCAGCAGCCAAGATGTGCGTCAGCCCCAGCATTTT
TRBV27	TRBJ2-7	TRBD2	NA	CASITLTGTSYEQYF	TGTGCCAGCATTACCCTCACCGGGACTAGCTACGAGCAGTACTTC
TRBV27	TRBJ2-2	NA	NA	CASSPYQGGGTGELFF	TGTGCCAGCAGTCCATACCAGGGGGGAGGAACCGGGGAGCTGTTTTTT
TRBV7-2	TRBJ1-2	NA	NA	CASSLSGDGYTF	TGTGCCAGCAGCTTATCAGGGGATGGCTACACCTTC
TRBV6-1	TRBJ2-3	TRBD2	NA	CASSEFAGLAGGRRDTQYF	TGTGCCAGCAGTGAATTTGCCGGACTAGCGGGAGGGCGGAGGGATACGCAGTATTTT
TRBV4-3	TRBJ2-7	NA	NA	CASSLQASSYEQYF	TGCGCCAGCAGCCTACAGGCATCATCCTACGAGCAGTACTTC
TRBV7-2	TRBJ1-3	TRBD1	few	CASSLALTGGSGGNTIYF	TGTGCCAGCAGCTTAGCATTAACAGGGGGCTCAGGAGGAAACACCATATATTTT
TRBV27	TRBJ2-7	NA	NA	CASSLDGAYEQYF	TGTGCCAGCAGTTTAGACGGAGCCTACGAGCAGTACTTC
TRBV4-3	TRBJ2-3	NA	NA	CASSQDWGSTDTQYF	TGCGCCAGCAGCCAAGATTGGGGCTCCACAGATACGCAGTATTTT
TRBV9	TRBJ1-4	NA	few	CASSAPGRGDEKLFF	TGTGCCAGCAGCGCCCCGGGCAGGGGAGATGAAAAACTGTTTTTT
TRBV7-2	TRBJ1-2	NA	NA	CASSFFVGGARGYTF	TGTGCCAGCAGCTTTTTTGTCGGGGGGGCGCGGGGCTACACCTTC
TRBV7-2	TRBJ1-6	TRBD1	NA	CASSDRGSYNSPLHF	TGTGCCAGCAGCGACAGGGGTTCCTATAATTCACCCCTCCACTTT
TRBV27	TRBJ2-2	TRBD2	few	CASSLGTSITGELFF	TGTGCCAGCAGTTTAGGGACTAGCATCACCGGGGAGCTGTTTTTT
TRBV7-9	TRBJ2-7	NA	NA	CSSSLGSQGYGYEQYF	TGTTCCAGCAGCTTAGGGTCTCAGGGATATGGGTACGAGCAGTACTTC
TRBV4-1	TRBJ1-5	NA	NA	CASSGGINQPQHF	TGCGCCAGCAGCGGGGGGATCAATCAGCCCCAGCATTTT
TRBV15	TRBJ2-1	NA	NA	CATSRAQASSYNEQFF	TGTGCCACCAGCAGAGCACAGGCGAGCTCCTACAATGAGCAGTTCTTC
TRBV5-4	TRBJ2-4	NA	NA	CASSLQQTLAKNIQYF	TGTGCCAGCAGCTTGCAACAGACCCTAGCCAAAAACATTCAGTACTTC
TRBV10-1	TRBJ1-2	NA	NA	CASSEYRDYGYTF	TGCGCCAGCAGTGAGTACAGGGACTATGGCTACACCTTC
TRBV4-3	TRBJ2-7	NA	NA	CASSVEAASSLSYEQYF	TGCGCCAGCAGCGTCGAGGCAGCCTCCTCTCTTTCCTACGAGCAGTACTTC
TRBV28	TRBJ2-7	TRBD2	once	CASSLPSSGSHEQYF	TGTGCCAGCAGTTTACCGTCTAGCGGGAGCCACGAGCAGTACTTC
TRBV29-1	TRBJ1-4	NA	once	CSVPYGGDEKLFF	TGCAGCGTCCCCTATGGGGGGGATGAAAAACTGTTTTTT
TRBV5-5	TRBJ1-1	TRBD1	few	CASSLGQGVIAAFF	TGTGCCAGCAGCTTGGGACAGGGTGTAATTGCAGCTTTCTTT
TRBV7-2	TRBJ2-7	NA	few	CASSVQQGSYEQYF	TGTGCCAGCAGCGTCCAACAGGGTTCCTACGAGCAGTACTTC
TRBV9	TRBJ2-1	TRBD2	NA	CASSVGALAGDYNEQFF	TGTGCCAGCAGCGTAGGGGCTCTAGCGGGGGACTACAATGAGCAGTTCTTC
TRBV11-2	TRBJ2-7	NA	NA	CASSLQSFYEQYF	TGTGCCAGCAGCTTACAGTCGTTCTACGAGCAGTACTTC
TRBV7-7	TRBJ2-1	TRBD2	NA	CASLKGTSGIWGNEQFF	TGTGCTAGTCTGAAAGGGACTAGCGGGATTTGGGGCAATGAGCAGTTCTTC
TRBV5-4	TRBJ1-1	NA	once	CASSPGWGDTEAFF	TGTGCCAGCAGTCCAGGGTGGGGGGACACTGAAGCTTTCTTT
TRBV9	TRBJ1-5	NA	NA	CASSPSGRSNQPQHF	TGTGCCAGCAGCCCCTCGGGGAGAAGCAATCAGCCCCAGCATTTT
TRBV9	TRBJ1-1	TRBD1	NA	CASSSSGQGNTEAFF	TGTGCCAGCAGCTCATCGGGACAGGGAAACACTGAAGCTTTCTTT
TRBV5-1	TRBJ1-5	TRBD1	once	CASRLTRDSYFNQPQHF	TGCGCCAGCAGATTAACGCGGGACAGCTACTTCAATCAGCCCCAGCATTTT
TRBV21-1	TRBJ2-4	NA	few	CASSIGRLTKNIQYF	TGTGCCAGCAGCATCGGCAGGCTTACCAAAAACATTCAGTACTTC
TRBV28	TRBJ2-7	NA	NA	CASTTSSYEQYF	TGTGCCAGCACCACATCCTCCTACGAGCAGTACTTC
TRBV19	TRBJ2-2	NA	NA	CASSIPRQTNTGELFF	TGTGCCAGTAGTATCCCGAGACAGACGAACACCGGGGAGCTGTTTTTT
TRBV23-1	TRBJ2-2	NA	NA	CASSRGEGTGELFF	TGCGCCAGCAGTCGGGGTGAGGGCACCGGGGAGCTGTTTTTT
TRBV7-8	TRBJ1-4	TRBD1	NA	CASSPRTGNEKLFF	TGTGCCAGCAGCCCTAGGACAGGGAATGAAAAACTGTTTTTT
TRBV7-9	TRBJ2-7	NA	few	CASSLTLTGEWHEQYF	TGTGCCAGCAGCTTAACCTTGACTGGGGAGTGGCACGAGCAGTACTTC
TRBV27	TRBJ1-2	NA	NA	CASSLGARGGQGGYTF	TGTGCCAGCAGTTTAGGGGCCCGGGGGGGGCAAGGTGGCTACACCTTC
TRBV6-5	TRBJ2-7	NA	few	CASRLTATGFIGQYF	TGTGCCAGCCGATTGACAGCGACAGGTTTTATAGGGCAGTACTTC
TRBV2	TRBJ1-5	TRBD1	few	CASSGAGGKQPQHF	TGTGCCAGCAGTGGAGCAGGGGGCAAACAGCCCCAGCATTTT
TRBV7-2	TRBJ2-3	NA	NA	CASSSPPGTFSSTDTQYF	TGTGCCAGCAGCTCGCCCCCGGGGACTTTTTCTAGCACAGATACGCAGTATTTT
TRBV7-9	TRBJ2-7	TRBD2	NA	CASSPLERGGYEQYF	TGTGCCAGCAGCCCCTTGGAGCGGGGGGGCTACGAGCAGTACTTC
TRBV6-6	TRBJ2-3	TRBD2	NA	CASSRSGTTDTQYF	TGTGCCAGCAGTCGTAGCGGGACCACAGATACGCAGTATTTT
TRBV28	TRBJ1-4	NA	once	CASNGPGRDEKLFF	TGTGCCAGCAACGGTCCCGGGAGGGATGAAAAACTGTTTTTT
TRBV7-2	TRBJ1-1	NA	few	CASSSRGEAFF	TGTGCCAGCAGCTCCAGGGGTGAAGCTTTCTTT
TRBV11-3	TRBJ2-1	TRBD2	few	CASSPGDFGGLNEQFF	TGTGCCAGCAGCCCCGGGGACTTCGGGGGGTTAAATGAGCAGTTCTTC
TRBV20-1	TRBJ1-1	TRBD1	once	CSAGGQVAFF	TGCAGTGCGGGGGGACAGGTGGCTTTCTTT
TRBV28	TRBJ1-2	TRBD1	NA	CASSLDPGTGGAFGYTF	TGTGCCAGCAGTCTTGACCCCGGGACAGGGGGCGCCTTTGGCTACACCTTC
TRBV10-1	TRBJ2-7	NA	NA	CASSENGAYEQYF	TGCGCCAGCAGTGAGAACGGGGCCTACGAGCAGTACTTC
TRBV7-7	TRBJ2-2	NA	NA	CASRKTGNTGELFF	TGTGCCAGCAGAAAGACAGGAAACACCGGGGAGCTGTTTTTT
TRBV15	TRBJ1-5	NA	NA	CATSSTFRGGHQPQHF	TGTGCCACCAGCTCAACTTTTCGAGGGGGTCATCAGCCCCAGCATTTT
TRBV4-2	TRBJ2-3	TRBD2	NA	CASSPNVLAGSTDTQYF	TGTGCCAGCAGCCCAAATGTCCTAGCGGGTAGCACAGATACGCAGTATTTT
TRBV28	TRBJ2-1	NA	NA	CASSLLQGLGKEQFF	TGTGCCAGCAGTTTATTGCAGGGACTCGGGAAGGAGCAGTTCTTC
TRBV5-4	TRBJ2-7	NA	NA	CASRSSLHYEQYF	TGTGCCAGCCGCAGCTCTTTGCACTACGAGCAGTACTTC